This T cell receptor beta chain derives from a study of shared clonotypes between healthy human individuals. Generated by immunoSEQ multiplex PCR, the TCRdb table keeps only in-frame clones and is missing some. The sample includes 2,500,000 or so clones, just under 95% seen only once; the top ten take 0.37%. About this clone itself: The antigen is not known.

V shed 2 bases and J 0 bases; nucleotides not matched to a gene: 7. Germline assignment: CDR1 SGHTS and CDR2 YDEGEE. The length of the CDR3 is 19 residues. General study findings and limits: Few donors restricted represented genetic and exposure-history diversity. An anticipated effect of sequencing depth on clonotype sharing among donors was recognized.

Splitting the CD4+ cells yielded a CD45RA+ naive subset and a CD45RA-negative memory subset. The V and J genes are TRBV5-8 and TRBJ2-4, with 14 bases that match TRBD2. This receptor was identified in a man aged 18 to 30 in good health. Some clones in this sample may be carry-over from other donors' samples. The sequenced material came from naive CD4+ T cells from PBMCs. As for subset: CD45RA+ positively selected. The CDR3 sequence: CASSLGLAGGPLAKNIQYF. For the CDR3, the DNA is TGTGCCAGCAGCTTAGGACTAGCGGGAGGACCACTAGCCAAAAACATTCAGTACTTC.